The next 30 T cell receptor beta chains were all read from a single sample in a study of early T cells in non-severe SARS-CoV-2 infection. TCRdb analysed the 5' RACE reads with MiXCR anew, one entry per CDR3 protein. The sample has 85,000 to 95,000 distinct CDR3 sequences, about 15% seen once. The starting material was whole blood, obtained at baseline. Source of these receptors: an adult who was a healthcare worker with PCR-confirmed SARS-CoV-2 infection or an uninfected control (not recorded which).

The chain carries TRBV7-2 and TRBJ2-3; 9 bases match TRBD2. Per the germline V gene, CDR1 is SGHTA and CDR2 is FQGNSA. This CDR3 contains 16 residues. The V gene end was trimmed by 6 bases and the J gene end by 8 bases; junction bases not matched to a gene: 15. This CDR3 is CASRALSGSAHATQYF. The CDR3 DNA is TGTGCCAGCAGGGCTCTTAGCGGGAGTGCCCATGCTACGCAGTATTTT.

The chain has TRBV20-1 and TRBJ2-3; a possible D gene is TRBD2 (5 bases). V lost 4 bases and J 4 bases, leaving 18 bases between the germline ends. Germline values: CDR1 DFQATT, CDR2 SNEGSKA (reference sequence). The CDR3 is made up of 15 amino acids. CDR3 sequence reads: CSATLYTGSPDTQYF. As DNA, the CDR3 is TGCAGTGCTACTCTCTATACGGGGAGTCCAGATACGCAGTATTTT.

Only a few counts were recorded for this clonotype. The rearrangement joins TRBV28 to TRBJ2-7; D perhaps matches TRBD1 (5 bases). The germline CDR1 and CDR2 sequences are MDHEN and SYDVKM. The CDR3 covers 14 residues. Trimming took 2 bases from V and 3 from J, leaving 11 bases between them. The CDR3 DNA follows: TGTGCCAGCAGTTTACCACAGGCGATCTACGAGCAGTACTTC. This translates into CASSLPQAIYEQYF. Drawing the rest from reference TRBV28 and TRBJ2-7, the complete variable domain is DVKVTQSSRYLVKRTGEKVFLECVQDMDHENMFWYRQDPGLGLRLIYFSYDVKMKEKGDIPEGYSVSREKKERFSLILESASTNQTSMYLCASSLPQAIYEQYFGPGTRLTVT.

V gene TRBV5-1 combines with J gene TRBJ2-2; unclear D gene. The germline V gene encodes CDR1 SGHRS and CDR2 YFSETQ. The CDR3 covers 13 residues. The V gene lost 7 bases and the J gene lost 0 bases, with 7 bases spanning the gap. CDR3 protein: CASLESNTGELFF. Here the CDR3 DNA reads TGCGCCAGCTTGGAGTCGAACACCGGGGAGCTGTTTTTT.

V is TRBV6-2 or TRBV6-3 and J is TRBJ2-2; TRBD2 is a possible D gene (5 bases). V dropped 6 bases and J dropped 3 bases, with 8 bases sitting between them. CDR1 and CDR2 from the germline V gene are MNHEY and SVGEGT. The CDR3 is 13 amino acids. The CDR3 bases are TGTGCCAGCAGGGTACTAGACACCGGGGAGCTGTTTTTT. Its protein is CASRVLDTGELFF.

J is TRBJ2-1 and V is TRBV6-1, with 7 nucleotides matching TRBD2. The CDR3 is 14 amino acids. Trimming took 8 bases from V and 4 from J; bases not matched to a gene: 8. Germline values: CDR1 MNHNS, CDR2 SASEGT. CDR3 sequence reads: CASCGRATYNEQFF. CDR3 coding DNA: TGTGCCAGCTGTGGGAGGGCCACTTACAATGAGCAGTTCTTC.

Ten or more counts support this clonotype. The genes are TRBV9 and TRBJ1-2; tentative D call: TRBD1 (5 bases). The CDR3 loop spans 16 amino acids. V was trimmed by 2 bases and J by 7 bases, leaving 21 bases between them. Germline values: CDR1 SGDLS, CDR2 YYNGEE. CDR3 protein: CASSVGPQTEISGYTF. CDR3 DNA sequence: TGTGCCAGCAGCGTGGGACCTCAGACAGAGATCTCTGGCTACACCTTC. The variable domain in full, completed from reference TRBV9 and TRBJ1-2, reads DSGVTQTPKHLITATGQRVTLRCSPRSGDLSVYWYQQSLDQGLQFLIQYYNGEERAKGNILERFSAQQFPDLHSELNLSSLELGDSALYFCASSVGPQTEISGYTFGSGTRLTVV.

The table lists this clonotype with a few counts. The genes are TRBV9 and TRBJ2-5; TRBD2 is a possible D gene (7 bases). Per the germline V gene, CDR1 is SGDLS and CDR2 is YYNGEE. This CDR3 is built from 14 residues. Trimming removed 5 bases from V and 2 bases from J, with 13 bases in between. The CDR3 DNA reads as TGTGCCAGCAGTGCGGGGGCGATTCAAGAGACCCAGTACTTC. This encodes CASSAGAIQETQYF.

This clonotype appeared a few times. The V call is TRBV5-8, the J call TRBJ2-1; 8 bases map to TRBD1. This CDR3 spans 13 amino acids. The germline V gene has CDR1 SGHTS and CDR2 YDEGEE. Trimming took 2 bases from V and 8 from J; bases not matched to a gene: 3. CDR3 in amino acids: CASSFGQGDEQFF. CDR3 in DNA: TGTGCCAGCAGCTTCGGACAGGGTGATGAGCAGTTCTTC. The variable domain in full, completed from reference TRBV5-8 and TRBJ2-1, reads EAGVTQSPTHLIKTRGQQATLRCSPISGHTSVYWYQQALGLGLQFLLWYDEGEERNRGNFPPRFSGRQFPNYSSELNVNALELEDSALYLCASSFGQGDEQFFGPGTRLTVL.

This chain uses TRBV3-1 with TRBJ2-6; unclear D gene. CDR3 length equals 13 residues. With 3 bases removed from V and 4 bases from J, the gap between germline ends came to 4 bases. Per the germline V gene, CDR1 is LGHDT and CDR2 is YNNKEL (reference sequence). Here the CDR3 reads CASSQVGANVLTF. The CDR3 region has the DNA TGTGCCAGCAGCCAGGTCGGGGCCAACGTCCTGACTTTC.

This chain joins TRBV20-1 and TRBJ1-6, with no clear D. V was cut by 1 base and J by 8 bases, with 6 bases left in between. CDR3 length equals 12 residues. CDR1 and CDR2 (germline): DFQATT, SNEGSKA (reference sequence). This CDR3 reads CSARGAHSPLHF. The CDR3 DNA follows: TGCAGTGCTAGAGGGGCTCATTCACCCCTCCACTTT.

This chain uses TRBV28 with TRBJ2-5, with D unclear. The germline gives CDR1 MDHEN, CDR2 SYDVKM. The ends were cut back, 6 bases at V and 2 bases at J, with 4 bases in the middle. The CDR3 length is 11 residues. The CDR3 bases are TGTGCCAGCAGGACGCAAGAGACCCAGTACTTC. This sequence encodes CASRTQETQYF.

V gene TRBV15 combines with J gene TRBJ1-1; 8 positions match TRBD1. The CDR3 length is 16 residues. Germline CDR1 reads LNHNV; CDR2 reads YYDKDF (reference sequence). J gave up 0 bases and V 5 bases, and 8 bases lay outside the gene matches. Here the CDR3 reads CATSFGQGGMNTEAFF. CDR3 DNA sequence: TGTGCCACCAGCTTCGGACAGGGTGGAATGAACACTGAAGCTTTCTTT.

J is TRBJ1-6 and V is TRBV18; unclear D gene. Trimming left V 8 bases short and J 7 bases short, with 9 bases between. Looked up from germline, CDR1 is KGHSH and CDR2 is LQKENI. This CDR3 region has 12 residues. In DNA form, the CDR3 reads TGTGCCAGCAGGGAGAACAATTCACCCCTCCACTTT. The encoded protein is CASRENNSPLHF.

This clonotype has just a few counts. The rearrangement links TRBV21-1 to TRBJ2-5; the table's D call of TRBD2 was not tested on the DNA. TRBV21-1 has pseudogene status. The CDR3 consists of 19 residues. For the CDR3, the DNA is TGTGCCAGCAGCAGTCTAGCGGGGAGGGCTACAAAACCTGAAAAAACCCAGTACTTC. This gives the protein CASSSLAGRATKPEKTQYF.

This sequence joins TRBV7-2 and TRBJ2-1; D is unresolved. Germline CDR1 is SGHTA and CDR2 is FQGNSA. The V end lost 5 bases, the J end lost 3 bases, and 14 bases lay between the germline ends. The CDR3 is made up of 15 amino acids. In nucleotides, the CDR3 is TGTGCCAGCAGCCCCCCGGCCAGATTCTACAATGAGCAGTTCTTC. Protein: CASSPPARFYNEQFF. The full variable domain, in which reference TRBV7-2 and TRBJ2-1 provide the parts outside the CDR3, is GAGVSQSPSNKVTEKGKDVELRCDPISGHTALYWYRQSLGQGLEFLIYFQGNSAPDKSGLPSDRFSAERTGGSVSTLTIQRTQQEDSAVYLCASSPPARFYNEQFFGPGTRLTVL.

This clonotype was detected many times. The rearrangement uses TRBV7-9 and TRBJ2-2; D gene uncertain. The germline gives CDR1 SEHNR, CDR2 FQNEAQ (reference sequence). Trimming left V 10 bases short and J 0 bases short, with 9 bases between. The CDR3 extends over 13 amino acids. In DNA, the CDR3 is TGTGCCAATCAAGACGCGAACACCGGGGAGCTGTTTTTT. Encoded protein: CANQDANTGELFF.

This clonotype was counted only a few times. This chain's CDR3 is CASSLIGTHRDSPLHF. CDR3 sequence (DNA): TGTGCCAGCAGCTTGATAGGAACCCATCGGGATTCACCCCTCCACTTT. The chain recombines TRBV5-4 with TRBJ1-6; D is undetermined. This CDR3 has 16 amino acids. V was cut by 1 base and J by 8 bases, with 16 bases left in between. Germline-derived CDR1 and CDR2 are SGHNT and YYREEE (reference sequence).

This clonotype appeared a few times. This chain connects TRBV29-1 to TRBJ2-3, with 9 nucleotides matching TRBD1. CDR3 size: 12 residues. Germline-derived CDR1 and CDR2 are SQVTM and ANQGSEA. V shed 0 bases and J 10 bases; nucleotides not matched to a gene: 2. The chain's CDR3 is CSVEERTGAQYF. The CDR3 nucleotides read TGCAGCGTTGAAGAGAGGACAGGGGCGCAGTATTTT.

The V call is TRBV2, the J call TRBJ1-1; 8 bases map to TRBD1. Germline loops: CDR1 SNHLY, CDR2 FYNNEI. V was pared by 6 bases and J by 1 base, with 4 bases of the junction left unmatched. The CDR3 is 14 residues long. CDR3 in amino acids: CASRNRGANTEAFF. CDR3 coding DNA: TGTGCCAGCAGAAACAGGGGGGCGAACACTGAAGCTTTCTTT.

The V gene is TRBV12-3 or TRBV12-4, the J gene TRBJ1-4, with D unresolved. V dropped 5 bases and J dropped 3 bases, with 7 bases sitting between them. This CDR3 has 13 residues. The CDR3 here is CASSTRPNEKLFF. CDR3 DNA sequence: TGTGCCAGCAGTACCAGGCCTAATGAAAAACTGTTTTTT.

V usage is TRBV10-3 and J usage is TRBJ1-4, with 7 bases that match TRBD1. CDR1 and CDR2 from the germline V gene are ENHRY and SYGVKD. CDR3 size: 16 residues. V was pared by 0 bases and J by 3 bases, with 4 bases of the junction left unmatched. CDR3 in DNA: TGTGCCATCAGTGAGTCGAGGGGGCCGCCTAATGAAAAACTGTTTTTT. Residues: CAISESRGPPNEKLFF.

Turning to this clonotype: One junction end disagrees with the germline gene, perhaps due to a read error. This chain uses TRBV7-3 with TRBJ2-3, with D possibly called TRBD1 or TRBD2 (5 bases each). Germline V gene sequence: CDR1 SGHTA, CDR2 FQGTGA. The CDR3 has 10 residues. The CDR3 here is CASSLNPGAF. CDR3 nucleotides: TGTGCCAGCAGCTTAAACCCCGGGGCGTTT.

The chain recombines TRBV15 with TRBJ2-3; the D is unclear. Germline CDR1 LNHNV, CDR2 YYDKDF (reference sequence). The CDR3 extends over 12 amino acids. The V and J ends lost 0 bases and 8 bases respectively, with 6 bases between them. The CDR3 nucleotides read TGTGCCACCAGCAGAGATCGGGTTACGCAGTATTTT. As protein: CATSRDRVTQYF.

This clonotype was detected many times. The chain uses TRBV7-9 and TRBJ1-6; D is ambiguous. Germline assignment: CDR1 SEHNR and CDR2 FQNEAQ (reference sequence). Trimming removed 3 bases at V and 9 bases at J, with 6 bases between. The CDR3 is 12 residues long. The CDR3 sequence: CASSLWGSPLHF. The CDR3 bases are TGTGCCAGCAGCTTGTGGGGTTCACCCCTCCACTTT.

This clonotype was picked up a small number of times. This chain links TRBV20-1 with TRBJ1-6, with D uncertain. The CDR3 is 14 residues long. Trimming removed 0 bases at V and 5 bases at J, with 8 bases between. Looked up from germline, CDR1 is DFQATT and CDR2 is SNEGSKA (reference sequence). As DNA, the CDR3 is TGCAGTGCTAGAGATCGCGGGGATAATTCACCCCTCCACTTT. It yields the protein CSARDRGDNSPLHF.

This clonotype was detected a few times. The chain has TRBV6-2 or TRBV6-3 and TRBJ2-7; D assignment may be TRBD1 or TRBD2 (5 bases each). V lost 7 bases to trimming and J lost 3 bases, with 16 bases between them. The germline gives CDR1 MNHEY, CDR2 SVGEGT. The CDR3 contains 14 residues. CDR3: CASTPPRGIYEQYF. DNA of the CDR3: TGTGCCAGCACCCCCCCCCGGGGCATCTACGAGCAGTACTTC.

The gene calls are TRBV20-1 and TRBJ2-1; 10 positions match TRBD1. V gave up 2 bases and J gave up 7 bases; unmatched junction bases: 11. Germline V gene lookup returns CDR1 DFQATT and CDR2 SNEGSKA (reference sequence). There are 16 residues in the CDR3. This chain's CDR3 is CSARNWGDRGLNEQFF. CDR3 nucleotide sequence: TGCAGTGCTAGAAATTGGGGGGACAGGGGCCTTAATGAGCAGTTCTTC.

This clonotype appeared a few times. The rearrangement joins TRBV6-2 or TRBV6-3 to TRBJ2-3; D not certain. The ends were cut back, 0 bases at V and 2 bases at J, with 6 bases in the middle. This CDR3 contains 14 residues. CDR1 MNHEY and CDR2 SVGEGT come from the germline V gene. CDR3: CASSYSSPTDTQYF. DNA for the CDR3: TGTGCCAGCAGTTACTCTAGCCCCACAGATACGCAGTATTTT.

The CDR3 DNA reads as TGTGCCAGCTCACTGACGGCAGGGCCGAACACCGGGGAGCTGTTTTTT. Protein: CASSLTAGPNTGELFF. The J gene is TRBJ2-2, the V gene TRBV18; D perhaps matches TRBD1 (5 bases). The germline gives CDR1 KGHSH, CDR2 LQKENI. This CDR3 has 16 residues. V was pared by 4 bases and J by 0 bases, with 12 bases between.